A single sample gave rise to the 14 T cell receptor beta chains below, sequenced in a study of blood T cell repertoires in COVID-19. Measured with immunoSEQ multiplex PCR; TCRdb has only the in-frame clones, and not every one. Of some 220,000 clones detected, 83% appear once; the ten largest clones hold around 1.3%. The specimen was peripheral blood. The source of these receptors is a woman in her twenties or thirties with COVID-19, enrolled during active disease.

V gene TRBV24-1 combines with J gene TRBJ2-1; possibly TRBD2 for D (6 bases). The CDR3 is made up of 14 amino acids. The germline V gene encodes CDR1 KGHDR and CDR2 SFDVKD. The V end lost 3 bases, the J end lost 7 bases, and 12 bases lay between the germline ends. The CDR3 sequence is CATSDGEVGNEQFF. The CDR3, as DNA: TGTGCCACCAGTGATGGGGAGGTTGGTAATGAGCAGTTCTTC.

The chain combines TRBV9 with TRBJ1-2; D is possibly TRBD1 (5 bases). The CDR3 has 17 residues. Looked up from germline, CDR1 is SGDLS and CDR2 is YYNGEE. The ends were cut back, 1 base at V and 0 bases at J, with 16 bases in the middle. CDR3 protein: CASSVSGTLGTNYGYTF. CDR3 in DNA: TGTGCCAGCAGCGTATCGGGGACTCTTGGAACTAACTATGGCTACACCTTC.

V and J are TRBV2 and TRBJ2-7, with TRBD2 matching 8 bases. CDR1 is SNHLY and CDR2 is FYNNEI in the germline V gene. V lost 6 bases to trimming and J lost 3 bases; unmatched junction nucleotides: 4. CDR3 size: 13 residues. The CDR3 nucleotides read TGTGCCAGCAGCGAACTAGCGGTCTACGAGCAGTACTTC. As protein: CASSELAVYEQYF.

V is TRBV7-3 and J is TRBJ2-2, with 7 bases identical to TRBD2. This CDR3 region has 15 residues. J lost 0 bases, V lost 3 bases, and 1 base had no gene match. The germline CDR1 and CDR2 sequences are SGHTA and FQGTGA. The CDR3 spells CASSFSGSNTGELFF. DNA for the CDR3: TGTGCCAGCAGCTTTAGCGGGTCGAACACCGGGGAGCTGTTTTTT. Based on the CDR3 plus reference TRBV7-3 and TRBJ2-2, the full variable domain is GAGVSQTPSNKVTEKGKYVELRCDPISGHTALYWYRQSLGQGPEFLIYFQGTGAADDSGLPNDRFFAVRPEGSVSTLKIQRTERGDSAVYLCASSFSGSNTGELFFGEGSRLTVL.

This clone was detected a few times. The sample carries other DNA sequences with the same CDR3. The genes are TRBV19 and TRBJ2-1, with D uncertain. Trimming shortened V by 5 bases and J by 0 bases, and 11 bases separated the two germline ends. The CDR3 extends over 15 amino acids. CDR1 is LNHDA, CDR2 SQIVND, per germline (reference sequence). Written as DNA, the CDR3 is TGTGCCAGTAGTCACGATCGGAGCTCCTACAATGAGCAGTTCTTC. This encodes CASSHDRSSYNEQFF.

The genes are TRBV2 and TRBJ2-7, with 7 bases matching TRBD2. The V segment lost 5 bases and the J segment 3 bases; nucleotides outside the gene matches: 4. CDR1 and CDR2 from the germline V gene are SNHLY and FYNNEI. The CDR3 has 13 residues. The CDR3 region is CASSSGVYYEQYF. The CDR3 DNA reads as TGTGCCAGCAGTAGCGGGGTCTACTACGAGCAGTACTTC. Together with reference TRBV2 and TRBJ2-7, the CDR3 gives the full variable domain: EPEVTQTPSHQVTQMGQEVILRCVPISNHLYFYWYRQILGQKVEFLVSFYNNEISEKSEIFDDQFSVERPDGSNFTLKIRSTKLEDSAMYFCASSSGVYYEQYFGPGTRLTVT.

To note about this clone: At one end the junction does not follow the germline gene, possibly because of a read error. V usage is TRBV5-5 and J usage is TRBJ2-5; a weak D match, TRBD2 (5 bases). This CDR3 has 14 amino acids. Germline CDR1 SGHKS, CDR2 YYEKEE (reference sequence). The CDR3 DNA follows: TGTGCCAGCAGGAGCCGGACTCACCAGGAGACCCAGTACTTC. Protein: CASRSRTHQETQYF.

DNA of the CDR3: TGTGCCAGCAGCTTCGCTAGCACCACATACAATGAGCAGTTCTTC. It translates to CASSFASTTYNEQFF. J is TRBJ2-1 and V is TRBV7-9; D possibly corresponds to TRBD2 (5 bases). This CDR3 is 15 amino acids long. V lost 3 bases and J 4 bases, leaving 13 bases between the germline ends. CDR1 SEHNR and CDR2 FQNEAQ come from the germline V gene (reference sequence).

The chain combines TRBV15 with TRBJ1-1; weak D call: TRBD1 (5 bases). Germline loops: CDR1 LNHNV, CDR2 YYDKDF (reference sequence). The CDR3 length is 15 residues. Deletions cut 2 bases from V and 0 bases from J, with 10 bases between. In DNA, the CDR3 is TGTGCCACCAGCAGAAAAGGGGCCTTGAACACTGAAGCTTTCTTT. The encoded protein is CATSRKGALNTEAFF.

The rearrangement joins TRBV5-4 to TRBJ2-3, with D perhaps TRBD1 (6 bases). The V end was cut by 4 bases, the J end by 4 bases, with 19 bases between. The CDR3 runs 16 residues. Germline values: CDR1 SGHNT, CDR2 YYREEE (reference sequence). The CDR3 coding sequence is TGTGCCAGCAGCAAAAAAGAACAGGGTATTGCAGATACGCAGTATTTT. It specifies CASSKKEQGIADTQYF.

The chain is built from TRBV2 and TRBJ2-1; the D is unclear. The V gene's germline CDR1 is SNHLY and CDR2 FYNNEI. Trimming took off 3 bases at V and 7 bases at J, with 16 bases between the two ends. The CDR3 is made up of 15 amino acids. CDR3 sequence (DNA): TGTGCCAGCAGTGATCTAGGCCGGCGGCTAAATGAGCAGTTCTTC. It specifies CASSDLGRRLNEQFF.

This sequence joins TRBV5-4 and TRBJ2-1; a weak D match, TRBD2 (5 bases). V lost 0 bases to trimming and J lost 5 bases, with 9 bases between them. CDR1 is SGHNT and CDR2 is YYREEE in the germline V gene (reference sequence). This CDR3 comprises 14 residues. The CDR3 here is CASSLAPADNEQFF. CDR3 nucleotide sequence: TGTGCCAGCAGCTTGGCCCCAGCGGACAATGAGCAGTTCTTC. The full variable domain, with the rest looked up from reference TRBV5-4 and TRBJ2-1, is ETGVTQSPTHLIKTRGQQVTLRCSSQSGHNTVSWYQQALGQGPQFIFQYYREEENGRGNFPPRFSGLQFPNYSSELNVNALELDDSALYLCASSLAPADNEQFFGPGTRLTVL.

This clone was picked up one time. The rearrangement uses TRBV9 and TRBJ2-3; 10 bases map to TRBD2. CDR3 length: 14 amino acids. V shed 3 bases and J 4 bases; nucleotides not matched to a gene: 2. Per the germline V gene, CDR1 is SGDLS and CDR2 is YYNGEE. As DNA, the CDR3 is TGTGCCAGCAGCGCTAGCGGGAGCCCAGATACGCAGTATTTT. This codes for CASSASGSPDTQYF.

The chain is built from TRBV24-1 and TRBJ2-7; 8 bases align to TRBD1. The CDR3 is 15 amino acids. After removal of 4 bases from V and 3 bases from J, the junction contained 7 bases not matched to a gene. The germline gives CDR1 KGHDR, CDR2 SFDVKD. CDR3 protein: CATSDTRQGIYEQYF. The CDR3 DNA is TGTGCCACCAGTGACACCCGACAGGGGATCTACGAGCAGTACTTC.